This T cell receptor beta chain was captured by sequencing in a study of beta chain features in type 1 diabetes. This CDR3 spans 12 amino acids. Germline CDR1 reads MNHEY; CDR2 reads SVGAGI. The V end was cut by 6 bases, the J end by 3 bases, with 9 bases between. General study points: A moderate, significant TCRB CDR3 shortening appeared in type 1 diabetes across four CD4+ subsets. A pattern of fewer insertions and more deletions at VDJ junctions was seen in type 1 diabetes patients.

The sample holds a few counts of this clone. The antigen is not known. Sequencing targeted expressed TCRB transcripts, as all isolated RNA had been reverse transcribed. Generated by immunoSEQ multiplex PCR, the TCRdb table keeps only in-frame clones and is missing some. The table shows 200,000 to 300,000 clones, with around 21% occurring only once. The chain combines TRBV6-5 with TRBJ2-7, with D possibly TRBD2 on 5 matching bases. The sample was naive CD4+ T cells from blood. The sequence came from a woman aged 40 to 55 with type 1 diabetes. The CDR3 reads CASSKGLYEQYF. The CDR3 coding sequence is TGTGCCAGCAGCAAAGGACTCTACGAGCAGTACTTC.